The clone carrying this T cell receptor (beta chain) was detected only a few times. Antigen: not known. This sample was included in a study of T cells in Graves' hyperthyroidism and ophthalmopathy. The germline CDR1 and CDR2 sequences are SEHNR and FQNEAQ (reference sequence). V lost 2 bases and J lost 2, with 13 bases in between. The CDR3 totals 16 residues. From RNA transcripts, TCR beta CDR3 regions were amplified. During a first-round RT-PCR of the TCR CDR3, the HTBI primer set was used. MiXCR, applied by TCRdb to the multiplex PCR reads, yields one record per CDR3 protein. The table has about 400,000 distinct CDR3 sequences, roughly 14% seen once. Study results and limitations: Ophthalmopathy was told apart from stable hyperthyroidism by a 13 V-J model.

The study enrolled patients aged 18 to 65 with newly diagnosed hyperthyroidism of under 2 months' duration. Patients with uncontrolled infections, other autoimmune diseases, pregnancy or lactation were excluded. The PBMCs studied were ones that came from about 10 ml fresh peripheral blood. The sample was blood. The TCR comes from a woman aged 18-29 years with Graves' hyperthyroidism. This chain joins TRBV7-9 and TRBJ2-1; a possible D gene is TRBD2 (6 bases). CDR3 sequence: CASSLTDSGPYNEQFF. The CDR3 DNA follows: TGTGCCAGCAGCTTAACTGACAGCGGGCCCTACAATGAGCAGTTCTTC.